One T cell receptor (beta chain) is described in this entry. Its antigen is not known. One end of the junction varies from germline; a read error may be responsible. The sample comes from a study of T cells in Graves' hyperthyroidism and ophthalmopathy. Hyperthyroidism had been newly diagnosed in patients aged 18 to 65, and its duration was under 2 months. TCR beta CDR3 sequences were amplified from RNA transcripts. During a first-round RT-PCR of the TCR CDR3, the HTBI primer set was used. TCRdb processed the multiplex PCR reads anew with MiXCR; each CDR3 protein has one entry. The data show some 510,000 distinct CDR3 sequences, 46% seen once. The study's findings and limits: The model made its ophthalmopathy prediction, and onset followed a median approximately 6.5 months later.

Per the germline V gene, CDR1 is SGHRS and CDR2 is YFSETQ. There are 13 residues in the CDR3. Material: peripheral blood or thyroid tissue (not recorded which). This clonotype originated in a woman aged 18-30 years with Graves' hyperthyroidism. The gene calls are TRBV5-1 and TRBJ1-5, with TRBD1 matching 9 bases. DNA of the CDR3: TGTGCCAGCAGCCTGGGACAGGGCTGGACCCAGCATTTT. Its protein is CASSLGQGWTQHF.